This is a list of T cell receptor beta chains from one sample in a study of blood T cell repertoires in COVID-19. The method was immunoSEQ multiplex PCR; TCRdb's version includes in-frame clones alone and lacks a portion of them. The top ten clones hold under 7% of a sample with some 33,000 clones, about 90% of them seen once. The specimen sequenced was peripheral blood. These receptors came from a human donor in a cohort sampled during active COVID-19. Each CDR3 is given with its conserved first and last residue. D genes are given only for firm matches. Some rows mark clone size as missing; the rest say once, few, many or name a class of expanded clone.

j_gene | abundance | v_gene | d_gene | CDR3nt | CDR3aa
TRBJ2-3 | . | TRBV11-1 | . | TGTGCCAGCAGCCCCCGGGGAGGTACGCAGTATTTT | CASSPRGGTQYF
TRBJ2-3 | . | TRBV5-6 | . | TGTGCCAGCAGCCTATACACAGATACGCAGTATTTT | CASSLYTDTQYF
TRBJ2-3 | . | TRBV30 | . | TGTGCCTGGTTCCTCACAGATACGCAGTATTTT | CAWFLTDTQYF
TRBJ2-2 | . | TRBV19 | TRBD1 | TGTGCCAGTAGGTGGGACAGGGGGACCGGGGAGCTGTTTTTT | CASRWDRGTGELFF
TRBJ1-2 | . | TRBV4-3 | TRBD1 | TGCGCCAGCAGCCAAGGACAGGGGGCTTTTTCTGGCTACACCTTC | CASSQGQGAFSGYTF
TRBJ1-4 | . | TRBV27 | TRBD1 | TGTGCCAGCAGTTTATTCAGGGGGCAAGGTGAAAAACTGTTTTTT | CASSLFRGQGEKLFF
TRBJ2-2 | . | TRBV28 | . | TGTGCCAGCGTCCGATCCGGGGGGCGGAACACCGGGGAGCTGTTTTTT | CASVRSGGRNTGELFF
TRBJ1-4 | . | TRBV6-5 | TRBD1 | TGTGCCAGCAGTTACAACAGGGGTAGGGAAAAACTGTTTTTT | CASSYNRGREKLFF
TRBJ2-6 | . | TRBV9 | . | TGTGCCAGCAGCTTCCAGGTGTCTGGGGCCAACGTCCTGACTTTC | CASSFQVSGANVLTF
TRBJ1-5 | . | TRBV28 | . | TGTGCCAGCAGTTTAACCGGGGAGGGAAGGCAGCCCCAGCATTTT | CASSLTGEGRQPQHF
TRBJ2-1 | . | TRBV3-1/TRBV3-2 | TRBD1 | TGTGCCAGCGAGACGACAGGGGGCTCCTACAATGAGCAGTTCTTC | CASETTGGSYNEQFF
TRBJ1-5 | . | TRBV29-1 | TRBD1 | TGCAGCTCCCAGACAGGGGACGGCCAGCCCCAGCATTTT | CSSQTGDGQPQHF
TRBJ1-1 | . | TRBV3-1/TRBV3-2 | . | TGTGCCAGCAGCCAAGGGCACCCTAACACTGAAGCTTTCTTT | CASSQGHPNTEAFF
TRBJ2-2 | once | TRBV19 | TRBD2 | TGTGCCAGTAGTATAGACGGGACTAGCGGGAGGGCCCTCGGCGGGGAGCTGTTTTTT | CASSIDGTSGRALGGELFF
TRBJ2-1 | . | TRBV5-8 | TRBD2 | TGTGCCAGCAGCTCGGGGGGCGGGAGGCCCCTCTCCTACAATGAGCAGTTCTTC | CASSSGGGRPLSYNEQFF
TRBJ2-3 | once | TRBV5-4 | . | TGTGCCAGCAGCTTGGGTCTAGCCACAGATACGCAGTATTTT | CASSLGLATDTQYF
TRBJ1-2 | . | TRBV29-1 | TRBD1 | TGCAGCGCTTGGGAAGGGACAGGGGTCTATGGCTACACCTTC | CSAWEGTGVYGYTF
TRBJ2-1 | . | TRBV4-1 | . | TGCGCCAGCAGCCAAGCAGGGCTAGCGCGCTACAATGAGCAGTTCTTC | CASSQAGLARYNEQFF
TRBJ1-5 | . | TRBV11-2 | . | TGTGCCAGCAGCTTAGATCAGGGGCAGCCCCAGCATTTT | CASSLDQGQPQHF
TRBJ2-1 | . | TRBV5-1 | TRBD1 | TGCGCCAGCAGCCAGGACAGGGGTTACAATGAGCAGTTCTTC | CASSQDRGYNEQFF
TRBJ2-3 | . | TRBV9 | TRBD2 | TGTGCCAGCAGCGTCCTGGGCAGCGGGAGGATGGATACGCAGTATTTT | CASSVLGSGRMDTQYF
TRBJ2-1 | . | TRBV3-1/TRBV3-2 | . | TGTGCCAGCAGCCAAGTTCACTTTGGGGGAGGCGAGCAGTTCTTC | CASSQVHFGGGEQFF
TRBJ1-1 | . | TRBV19 | . | TGTGCCAGTAGTAGGGACTCGCTTCTGAACACTGAAGCTTTCTTT | CASSRDSLLNTEAFF
TRBJ1-1 | . | TRBV11-3 | TRBD1 | TGTGCCAGCAGCACCGGGACAGGGGTTACTGAAGCTTTCTTT | CASSTGTGVTEAFF
TRBJ1-4 | . | TRBV3-1/TRBV3-2 | TRBD1 | TGTGCCAGCAGCCTACCAAGGACAGGGGCTATCGAAAAACTGTTTTTT | CASSLPRTGAIEKLFF
TRBJ1-2 | once | TRBV7-2 | TRBD1 | TGTGCCAGCAGCTTAGGTTGGGACAGGGCCTATGGCTACACCTTC | CASSLGWDRAYGYTF
TRBJ2-5 | . | TRBV7-7 | . | TGTGCTAGCCGGAGAGAGACCCAGTACTTC | CASRRETQYF
TRBJ1-1 | few | TRBV29-1 | . | TGCAGCGGATTGACAGTGAACACTGAAGCTTTCTTT | CSGLTVNTEAFF
TRBJ1-5 | . | TRBV19 | . | TGTGCCAGTAGACCTCCCCCGGGGAGTAGCAATCAGCCCCAGCATTTT | CASRPPPGSSNQPQHF
TRBJ1-2 | once | TRBV28 | . | TGTGCCAGCAGTAGTACAGGGTACGGCTACACCTTC | CASSSTGYGYTF
TRBJ1-2 | . | TRBV25-1 | . | TGTGCCAGCAGTGACTCCGGCTATGGCTACACCTTC | CASSDSGYGYTF
TRBJ2-1 | . | TRBV24-1 | . | TGTGCCACAAATATGGTCCGGACTGGGTACAATGAGCAGTTCTTC | CATNMVRTGYNEQFF
TRBJ1-1 | . | TRBV6-5 | TRBD1 | TGTGCCAGCACCGTACAGGGGGCTGGCACTGAAGCTTTCTTT | CASTVQGAGTEAFF
TRBJ1-1 | once | TRBV18 | . | TGTGCCAGCTCTCCAACTACAGGGCTTATGAACACTGAAGCTTTCTTT | CASSPTTGLMNTEAFF
TRBJ1-3 | once | TRBV18 | . | TGTGCCAGCTCACCGAACAGCTCTGGAAACACCATATATTTT | CASSPNSSGNTIYF
TRBJ1-3 | . | TRBV14 | . | TGTGCCAGCAGCAGGTCCGGGGGAATCTCTGGAAACACCATATATTTT | CASSRSGGISGNTIYF
TRBJ2-1 | . | TRBV30 | . | TGTGCCTGGAGTGGACTTAATGAGCAGTTCTTC | CAWSGLNEQFF